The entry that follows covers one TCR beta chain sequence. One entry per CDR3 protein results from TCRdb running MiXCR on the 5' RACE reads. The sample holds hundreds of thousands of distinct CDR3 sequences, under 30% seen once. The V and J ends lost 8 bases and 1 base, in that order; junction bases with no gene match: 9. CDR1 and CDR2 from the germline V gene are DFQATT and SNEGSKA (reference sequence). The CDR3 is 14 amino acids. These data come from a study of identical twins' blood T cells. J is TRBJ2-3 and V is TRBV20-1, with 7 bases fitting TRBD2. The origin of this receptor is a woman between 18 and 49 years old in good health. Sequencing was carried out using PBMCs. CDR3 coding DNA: TGCAGTCCCATAGGGAGGGTCCGCACAGATACGCAGTATTTT. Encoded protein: CSPIGRVRTDTQYF.